Listed below are T cell receptor beta chains from one sample, sequenced in a study of cytomegalovirus exposure and HLA in healthy donors. Assay: immunoSEQ multiplex PCR; the TCRdb copy retains only in-frame clones and omits some. The sample holds 180,000 or so clones, 80% to 90% seen once. Input material: PBMCs. The origin of the receptors is a man aged 18 to 35 in good health and CMV-seropositive. Each CDR3 is given with its conserved first and last residue. A D gene is named only where the DNA matches it firmly. Expanded clones are given a class, and other clones once, few, many or no size at all.

TRBV6-5	NA	NA	14	TRBJ1-1	CASKGRESATEAFF	TGTGCCAGCAAGGGGAGGGAATCGGCCACTGAAGCTTTCTTT
TRBV7-9	TRBD2	NA	16	TRBJ2-3	CASNRWGGGALGTQYF	TGTGCCAGCAACCGATGGGGCGGGGGGGCCTTGGGTACGCAGTATTTT
TRBV21-1	NA	NA	17	TRBJ1-5	CASSKVIGGRGNQPQHF	TGTGCCAGCAGCAAAGTCATCGGGGGTAGGGGCAATCAGCCCCAGCATTTT
TRBV11-3	NA	NA	14	TRBJ2-7	CASSLGSSSYEQYF	TGTGCCAGCAGCTTGGGCTCGAGCTCCTACGAGCAGTACTTC
TRBV7-2	TRBD2	NA	16	TRBJ2-3	CASSLGAGGHTDTQYF	TGTGCCAGCAGCTTAGGAGCGGGGGGACACACAGATACGCAGTATTTT
TRBV2	TRBD1	NA	14	TRBJ1-5	CASNRDRSNQPQHF	TGTGCCAGCAATAGGGACAGAAGCAATCAGCCCCAGCATTTT
TRBV29-1	NA	NA	12	TRBJ2-7	CSVGRNIYEQYF	TGCAGCGTTGGCAGGAATATCTACGAGCAGTACTTC
TRBV7-6	TRBD2	NA	17	TRBJ2-1	CASSLGGGLGSYNEQFF	TGTGCCAGCAGCTTAGGGGGGGGACTAGGTTCCTACAATGAGCAGTTCTTC
TRBV7-3	TRBD2	NA	16	TRBJ2-7	CASSLSPAGDLPEQYF	TGTGCCAGCAGCTTAAGTCCAGCGGGGGACCTCCCCGAGCAGTACTTC
TRBV7-2	NA	NA	16	TRBJ2-1	CASSPHMGAIYNEQFF	TGTGCCAGCAGCCCCCACATGGGGGCCATCTACAATGAGCAGTTCTTC
TRBV27	TRBD1	NA	16	TRBJ1-5	CASSSYYRGGSQPQHF	TGTGCCAGCAGTTCTTATTACAGGGGTGGTTCTCAGCCCCAGCATTTT
TRBV27	NA	few	12	TRBJ2-1	CASSRGDNEQFF	TGTGCCAGCAGCAGGGGGGACAATGAGCAGTTCTTC
TRBV6-5	TRBD1	few	13	TRBJ1-1	CASRGTVGFEAFF	TGTGCCAGCAGGGGGACAGTTGGTTTTGAAGCTTTCTTT
TRBV6-5	NA	few	16	TRBJ1-2	CASSYSKGGPNYGYTF	TGTGCCAGCAGTTACTCGAAAGGGGGACCTAACTATGGCTACACCTTC
TRBV5-1	NA	NA	17	TRBJ2-2	CASSLVGGGPNTGELFF	TGCGCCAGCAGCTTGGTAGGGGGGGGCCCGAACACCGGGGAGCTGTTTTTT
TRBV5-8	NA	NA	15	TRBJ2-7	CASSFGGRRAYEQYF	TGTGCCAGCAGCTTTGGGGGCCGGCGCGCCTACGAGCAGTACTTC
TRBV2	TRBD2	NA	15	TRBJ2-7	CASSDSSGRPYEQYF	TGTGCCAGCAGTGACAGTAGCGGGAGGCCCTACGAGCAGTACTTC
TRBV5-1	TRBD1	NA	13	TRBJ2-7	CASTPGQGGEQYF	TGCGCCAGCACCCCGGGACAGGGGGGCGAGCAGTACTTC
TRBV5-6	NA	NA	15	TRBJ1-1	CASSLVGPRNTEAFF	TGTGCCAGCAGCTTGGTGGGCCCGAGGAACACTGAAGCTTTCTTT
TRBV13	NA	NA	16	TRBJ2-7	CASSRFEGSMSYEQYF	TGTGCCAGCAGCAGGTTTGAAGGGAGTATGTCCTACGAGCAGTACTTC
TRBV11-2	NA	once	14	TRBJ1-5	CASSLVGGGQPQHF	TGTGCCAGCAGCTTAGTAGGGGGGGGTCAGCCCCAGCATTTT
TRBV18	TRBD1	once	15	TRBJ2-5	CASSPLGTVQETQYF	TGTGCCAGCTCACCCCTGGGGACAGTACAAGAGACCCAGTACTTC
TRBV18	TRBD1	NA	14	TRBJ2-7	CASSPGQGPYEQYF	TGTGCCAGCTCACCGGGACAGGGACCCTACGAGCAGTACTTC
TRBV7-2	NA	NA	14	TRBJ2-3	CASSSGQITDTQYF	TGTGCCAGCAGCTCAGGACAGATCACAGATACGCAGTATTTT
TRBV19	NA	NA	14	TRBJ2-4	CASSPRTRGNIQYF	TGTGCCAGTAGTCCGAGGACCAGGGGAAACATTCAGTACTTC
TRBV7-9	TRBD2	NA	17	TRBJ2-3	CASSLMRLAEHTDTQYF	TGTGCCAGCAGCTTAATGCGACTAGCGGAGCACACAGATACGCAGTATTTT
TRBV5-4	NA	NA	13	TRBJ2-1	CASMGGSYNEQFF	TGTGCCAGCATGGGGGGTTCCTACAATGAGCAGTTCTTC
TRBV4-2	TRBD1	NA	19	TRBJ1-5	CASSLWFKGAGDTNQPQHF	TGTGCCAGCAGCCTGTGGTTTAAGGGGGCCGGAGATACCAATCAGCCCCAGCATTTT
TRBV15	TRBD1	NA	16	TRBJ2-7	CATSRVQGAASYEQYF	TGTGCCACCAGCAGAGTACAGGGGGCGGCTTCCTACGAGCAGTACTTC
TRBV4-3	NA	NA	16	TRBJ1-4	CASSQEQGWSNEKLFF	TGCGCCAGCAGCCAGGAACAGGGTTGGTCTAATGAAAAACTGTTTTTT
TRBV9	TRBD1	NA	15	TRBJ1-3	CASSFWDREENTIYF	TGTGCCAGCAGCTTCTGGGACAGGGAGGAAAACACCATATATTTT
TRBV7-9	NA	NA	13	TRBJ2-5	CASSLKHQETQYF	TGTGCCAGCAGCTTAAAGCATCAAGAGACCCAGTACTTC
TRBV2	TRBD1	NA	12	TRBJ1-1	CASRGDSTEAFF	TGTGCCAGCAGAGGGGACAGCACTGAAGCTTTCTTT
TRBV5-6	TRBD1	NA	16	TRBJ2-5	CASSLRTGTGSETQYF	TGTGCCAGCAGCTTGAGGACTGGGACAGGGAGTGAGACCCAGTACTTC
TRBV11-2	TRBD1	NA	14	TRBJ2-5	CASSLGQGEETQYF	TGTGCCAGCAGCTTAGGGCAGGGGGAAGAGACCCAGTACTTC
TRBV30	NA	once	13	TRBJ1-2	CAWSGMQMGGYTF	TGTGCCTGGAGCGGGATGCAAATGGGGGGCTACACCTTC
TRBV19	NA	NA	16	TRBJ2-6	CASRAHQGSGANVLTF	TGTGCCAGTAGAGCACATCAGGGCTCTGGGGCCAACGTCCTGACTTTC
TRBV5-8	NA	NA	14	TRBJ1-6	CASSLGQFNSPLHF	TGTGCCAGCAGCTTGGGACAGTTTAATTCACCCCTCCACTTT
TRBV15	TRBD1	once	14	TRBJ1-5	CATSRDRANQPQHF	TGTGCCACCAGCCGAGACAGGGCTAATCAGCCCCAGCATTTT
TRBV11-1	NA	once	17	TRBJ2-3	CASSLVPGGSFTDTQYF	TGTGCCAGCAGCTTAGTACCCGGAGGGAGCTTCACAGATACGCAGTATTTT
TRBV7-8	TRBD1	NA	13	TRBJ2-1	CASGDRSYNEQFF	TGTGCCAGCGGGGACAGGTCCTACAATGAGCAGTTCTTC
TRBV30	TRBD1	NA	12	TRBJ2-7	CAWTAGGWDQYF	TGTGCCTGGACCGCAGGGGGATGGGATCAGTACTTC
TRBV4-1	NA	NA	16	TRBJ2-7	CASSQEGGVGSYEQYF	TGCGCCAGCAGCCAAGAAGGGGGGGTGGGGAGCTACGAGCAGTACTTC
TRBV5-1	NA	NA	12	TRBJ2-7	CASSLGAGEQYF	TGCGCCAGCAGCTTGGGAGCAGGGGAGCAGTACTTC
TRBV5-5	NA	once	14	TRBJ2-7	CASSSLLLPYEQYF	TGTGCCAGCAGCAGCTTACTCTTGCCCTACGAGCAGTACTTC
TRBV7-9	NA	NA	15	TRBJ1-5	CASSLGPGSNQPQHF	TGTGCCAGCAGCTTAGGTCCAGGGAGCAATCAGCCCCAGCATTTT
TRBV4-1	TRBD1	NA	17	TRBJ1-2	CASRSGQGVARPYGYTF	TGCGCCAGCAGGTCGGGACAGGGGGTCGCTAGGCCCTATGGCTACACCTTC
TRBV6-5	NA	NA	16	TRBJ1-5	CASSYSSRGPNQPQHF	TGTGCCAGCAGTTACTCTTCCAGGGGACCGAATCAGCCCCAGCATTTT
TRBV7-9	TRBD2	NA	17	TRBJ2-3	CASSRLAGGHLADTQYF	TGTGCCAGCAGCCGTTTAGCGGGGGGGCACTTGGCAGATACGCAGTATTTT
TRBV2	NA	once	14	TRBJ2-5	CASSILEDQETQYF	TGTGCCAGCAGTATTCTCGAGGACCAAGAGACCCAGTACTTC
TRBV7-6	NA	NA	14	TRBJ1-4	CASSFAGENEKLFF	TGTGCCAGCAGCTTTGCAGGCGAAAATGAAAAACTGTTTTTT